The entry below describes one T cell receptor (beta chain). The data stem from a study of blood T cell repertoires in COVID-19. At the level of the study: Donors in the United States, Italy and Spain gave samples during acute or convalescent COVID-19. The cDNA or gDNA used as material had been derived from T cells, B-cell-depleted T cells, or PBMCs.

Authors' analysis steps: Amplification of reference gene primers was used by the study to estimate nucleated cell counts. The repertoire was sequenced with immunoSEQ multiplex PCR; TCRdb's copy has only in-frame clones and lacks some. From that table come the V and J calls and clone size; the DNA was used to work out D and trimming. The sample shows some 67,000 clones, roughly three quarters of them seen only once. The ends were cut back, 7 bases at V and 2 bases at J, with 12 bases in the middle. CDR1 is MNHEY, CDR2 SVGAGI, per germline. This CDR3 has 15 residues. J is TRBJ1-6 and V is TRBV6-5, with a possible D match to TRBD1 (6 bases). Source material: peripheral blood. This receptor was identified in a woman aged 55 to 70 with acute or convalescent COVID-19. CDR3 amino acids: CASTQTGPYNSPLHF. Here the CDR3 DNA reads TGTGCCAGCACCCAGACAGGACCCTATAATTCACCCCTCCACTTT.